The clone carrying this T cell receptor beta chain showed up many times. MiXCR was run by TCRdb on the RT-PCR reads, yielding one entry per CDR3 protein. The sample gives 180,000 or so distinct CDR3 sequences, about 12% of which show up once; about 31% is in the top ten. This sample was taken from a study of response to subunit inactivated influenza vaccine. Trimming cost V 0 bases and J 4 bases, with 10 bases left between them. From germline, CDR1 is LGHNA and CDR2 YNFKEQ. The CDR3 consists of 14 residues. The same data also went into a second study, on T cells expressing NK-cell markers. This second study notes: Generation of TCR beta cDNA was performed by 5'RACE template switching incorporating UMIs. All TCR beta repertoires analysed originated from sorted CD3+CD56+NKG2C+, CD3+CD56+NKG2C- and CD3+CD56-NKG2C+ T cells. Of CD8+ T cells, 1.0-7.0% belonged to dominant NKG2C+ clonotypes in five or six donors. Where a handful of donors were concerned, these clonotypes also led the CD3+CD56-NKG2C+ fraction.

The source is a man aged 50-60 years who received an inactivated influenza vaccine. V gene TRBV4-2 combines with J gene TRBJ2-7; D gene ambiguous. Sample: CD8+ T cells sorted from PBMCs, taken about 11 days after vaccination. The CDR3 here is CASSQEGRNYEQYF. In DNA, the CDR3 is TGTGCCAGCAGCCAAGAGGGCAGAAATTACGAGCAGTACTTC.